This is a list of T cell receptor beta chains from one sample in a study of cytotoxic CD8 clonotypes in ibrutinib-treated CLL. The repertoire was sequenced with immunoSEQ multiplex PCR; TCRdb's copy has only in-frame clones and lacks some. Seen here are about 11,000 clones, 70% to 80% observed once, and the top ten hold 16%. The sample consisted of PBMCs, taken at disease progression, from a patient treated with ibrutinib. These receptors all come from a human donor with chronic lymphocytic leukemia. CDR3s include the opening cysteine and the closing phenylalanine or tryptophan. A D gene is named only where the DNA matches it firmly. Size tells how often a clone was seen (once, few, many) or the class of an expanded clone, and some rows leave it out.

d_gene	v_gene	len	abundance	j_gene	CDR3nt	CDR3aa
NA	TRBV7-9	15	NA	TRBJ2-7	TGTGCCAGCACCCAAATCGGAGCAAACTTCTACGAGCAGTACTTC	CASTQIGANFYEQYF
TRBD1	TRBV25-1	15	NA	TRBJ2-7	TGTGCCAGCAGCGACGGACAGGGCGGGAAAAACGAGCAGTACTTC	CASSDGQGGKNEQYF
NA	TRBV20-1	10	NA	TRBJ1-1	TGCAGTGCTACGTGGGGTGAAGCTTTCTTT	CSATWGEAFF
NA	TRBV18	15	NA	TRBJ2-2	TGTGCCAGCTCACCGCTCTCTCCGAACACCGGGGAGCTGTTTTTT	CASSPLSPNTGELFF
TRBD1	TRBV5-1	19	NA	TRBJ2-1	TGCGCCAGCAGCTTGGGACTCAGGGGGCAAAAGCCTTCCTACAATGAGCAGTTCTTC	CASSLGLRGQKPSYNEQFF
TRBD1	TRBV9	13	NA	TRBJ1-5	TGTGCCAGTGGGGACAGCGCCAATCAGCCCCAGCATTTT	CASGDSANQPQHF
NA	TRBV7-6	12	medium-sized	TRBJ2-7	TGTGCCAGCAGCCGTCCCCTAGGCCCTCCTGACTTC	CASSRPLGPPDF
TRBD1	TRBV2	13	NA	TRBJ1-2	TGTGCCAGCACAAGAACAGGGGGCCATGGCTACACCTTC	CASTRTGGHGYTF
TRBD1	TRBV4-2	17	NA	TRBJ2-1	TGTGCCAGCAGCCAGGACAGGGCCCCCACGTCCTACAATGAGCAGTTCTTC	CASSQDRAPTSYNEQFF
TRBD1	TRBV19	12	few	TRBJ1-2	TGTGCCAGTAGTAGAGACAGGGGGGGCTACACCTTC	CASSRDRGGYTF
TRBD2	TRBV18	19	NA	TRBJ2-3	TGTGCCAGCTCACCATTCATACGCCGAGCGGGAGGGCCAGCAGATACGCAGTATTTT	CASSPFIRRAGGPADTQYF
NA	TRBV7-6	17	NA	TRBJ2-1	TGTGCCAGCAGCTTTCCTCAGAGGGGGGACCCAGGCAATGAGCAGTTCTTC	CASSFPQRGDPGNEQFF
TRBD1	TRBV2	15	NA	TRBJ2-2	TGTGCCAGCAGTGAAGCGTCAGGGGGAACCGGGGAGCTGTTTTTT	CASSEASGGTGELFF
TRBD2	TRBV30	20	once	TRBJ2-1	TGTGCCTGGAGTGGTGCGAGCCCTAAGGGACTAGCGGGAGATTGGAATGAGCAGTTCTTC	CAWSGASPKGLAGDWNEQFF
NA	TRBV5-6	11	NA	TRBJ2-5	TGTGCCAGCAGCCGGAAAGAGACCCAGTACTTC	CASSRKETQYF
TRBD1	TRBV15	14	NA	TRBJ1-5	TGTGCCACCAGCAAGACAGGGTCTAATCAGCCCCAGCATTTT	CATSKTGSNQPQHF
TRBD2	TRBV5-1	18	NA	TRBJ2-1	TGCGCCAGCAGCGGCAGGGGGCTAGCGGGAGATTCCTACAATGAGCAGTTCTTC	CASSGRGLAGDSYNEQFF
NA	TRBV4-1	16	NA	TRBJ2-1	TGCGCCAGCAGTCAAGAGGAGGCCGGAGTATACAATGAGCAGTTCTTC	CASSQEEAGVYNEQFF
NA	TRBV27	13	NA	TRBJ1-2	TGTGCCAGCAGCCCCAACGGGGTGAGTGGCTACACCTTC	CASSPNGVSGYTF
NA	TRBV2	16	once	TRBJ2-1	TGTGCCAGCAGTGAAGATATCATCGCGGCCTACAATGAGCAGTTCTTC	CASSEDIIAAYNEQFF
NA	TRBV7-2	13	once	TRBJ1-1	TGTGCCAGCAGCCGCCGGGCCGACACTGAAGCTTTCTTT	CASSRRADTEAFF
NA	TRBV28	15	NA	TRBJ1-4	TGTGCCAGCAGTCTCGGTGGGGTAACTAATGAAAAACTGTTTTTT	CASSLGGVTNEKLFF
TRBD2	TRBV5-1	15	NA	TRBJ2-1	TGCGCCAGCAGCTCACCCCATCTAGCGGGTTTCGAGCAGTTCTTC	CASSSPHLAGFEQFF
TRBD2	TRBV6-5	11	NA	TRBJ2-1	TGTGCCAGCAGAGAAGCGGGGGGAATGTTCTTC	CASREAGGMFF
NA	TRBV19	13	NA	TRBJ2-1	TGTGCCAGTAACCAGGGAATCAACAATGAGCAGTTCTTC	CASNQGINNEQFF
NA	TRBV5-1	16	NA	TRBJ1-2	TGCGCCAGCAGCTTGTGGGGGACCGGCCAGGAATATGGCTACACCTTC	CASSLWGTGQEYGYTF
NA	TRBV7-9	13	NA	TRBJ1-4	TGTGCCAGCAGCCCTGCGGACTGGGGAAAACTGTTTTTT	CASSPADWGKLFF
TRBD1	TRBV10-3	12	NA	TRBJ2-1	TGTGCCACAGGACAGGGCCCCGATGAGCAGTTCTTC	CATGQGPDEQFF
TRBD1	TRBV7-9	15	NA	TRBJ1-1	TGTGCCAGCAGCTTTCCGGACAGGGGGCTCACTGAAGCTTTCTTT	CASSFPDRGLTEAFF
NA	TRBV9	15	NA	TRBJ1-4	TGTGCCAGCAGCGGGGCCGCTCCAACTAATGAAAAACTGTTTTTT	CASSGAAPTNEKLFF
TRBD1	TRBV7-9	14	NA	TRBJ1-2	TGTGCCAGCCACAATCGACAGGGGGGGGATGGCTACACCTTC	CASHNRQGGDGYTF
TRBD2	TRBV9	16	NA	TRBJ2-5	TGTGCCAGCAGTGGACTAGCGGGGACCCAGACAGAGACCCAGTACTTC	CASSGLAGTQTETQYF
NA	TRBV6-5	15	NA	TRBJ1-1	TGTGCCAGCAGTTATCGGTCGGTGCAGGGAACTGAAGCTTTCTTT	CASSYRSVQGTEAFF
NA	TRBV25-1	13	NA	TRBJ1-1	TGTGCCAGCAGAGAGCTTATGAACACTGAAGCTTTCTTT	CASRELMNTEAFF
NA	TRBV7-9	15	NA	TRBJ2-1	TGTGCCAGCAGCTTGCATAGCGGACCATACAATGAGCAGTTCTTC	CASSLHSGPYNEQFF
NA	TRBV10-2	13	NA	TRBJ2-2	TGCGCCAGCAGTGTCGGGAACACCGGGGAGCTGTTTTTT	CASSVGNTGELFF
TRBD2	TRBV7-2	14	NA	TRBJ2-3	TGTGCCAGCAGCTTTACGGGAGGGCCTAATACGCAGTATTTT	CASSFTGGPNTQYF
TRBD2	TRBV4-2	19	once	TRBJ2-7	TGTGCCAGCAGCCAAGAACATTACTCTCCTAGCGGGGGAGGCTACGAGCAGTACTTC	CASSQEHYSPSGGGYEQYF
NA	TRBV18	11	once	TRBJ1-3	TGTGCCAGCTCAGAGGGAAACACCATATATTTT	CASSEGNTIYF
TRBD1	TRBV2	14	NA	TRBJ1-1	TGTGCCAGCATTCAGGGGGCGCTCGGGACTGAAGCTTTCTTT	CASIQGALGTEAFF
NA	TRBV7-2	14	NA	TRBJ1-1	TGTGCCAGCAGCCGAACAGGGTTCCCCACTGAAGCTTTCTTT	CASSRTGFPTEAFF
NA	TRBV9	19	few	TRBJ2-4	TGTGCCAGCAGGCGCCTAGGGGGCGGAGGGGCTCTAGCCAAAAACATTCAGTACTTC	CASRRLGGGGALAKNIQYF